This T cell receptor beta chain was observed in a study of T cells after yellow fever vaccination. Study in general: Fractions of limited cellularity were prepared by means of SMART-Seq v4 Ultra Low Input. Whole-study results and caveats: Reappearing after the booster were most of the clones from primary vaccination (roughly 96% CD4, 88% CD8).

For TCR, cDNA came from 5'RACE template switching, which added a universal primer site and UMIs. A single record per CDR3 protein comes from TCRdb applying MiXCR to the 5' RACE reads. The sample records more than 110,000 distinct CDR3 sequences, approximately 6.6% being singletons. This clonotype occurred many times. Its antigen is unidentified. The CDR3 has 13 residues. The V gene's germline CDR1 is SGHTA and CDR2 FQGTGA. With 5 bases removed from V and 7 bases from J, the gap between germline ends came to 12 bases. The chain has TRBV7-3 and TRBJ2-1; unclear D gene. Sequencing was performed on CD4+ T cells sorted from PBMCs, taken 10 days after the yellow fever booster vaccination. The TCR was taken from a man aged 30 to 39 who received the YFV17D yellow fever vaccine. The CDR3 region is CASSAGFANEQFF. CDR3 DNA sequence: TGTGCCAGCAGCGCCGGATTTGCAAATGAGCAGTTCTTC.